This T cell receptor (beta chain) emerged from a study of blood T cell repertoires in COVID-19. Study-wide context: The United States, Italy and Spain were the sources of the acute and convalescent COVID-19 samples.

Original analysis: By means of reference gene primer amplification, nucleated cell counts were estimated. TCRdb's table, derived via immunoSEQ multiplex PCR, lists solely in-frame clones and lacks some. The DNA was the basis for D and trimming; V, J and clone size are from that table. The top ten hold just under 25% of the sample, which has tens of thousands of clones, approximately 82% seen once. V lost 4 bases, J lost 3 bases, and 5 bases stayed unmatched. The CDR3 is 14 amino acids. The germline V gene encodes CDR1 MNHEY and CDR2 SVGAGI. The rearrangement links TRBV6-5 to TRBJ1-2; TRBD1 matches at 7 bases. The sequence was obtained from a man between 60 and 75 years old with acute or convalescent COVID-19. Sequencing was done on a sample of peripheral blood. The CDR3 DNA is TGTGCCAGCAGTTTTCGAGACAGGGACTATGGCTACACCTTC. Amino acid sequence: CASSFRDRDYGYTF.